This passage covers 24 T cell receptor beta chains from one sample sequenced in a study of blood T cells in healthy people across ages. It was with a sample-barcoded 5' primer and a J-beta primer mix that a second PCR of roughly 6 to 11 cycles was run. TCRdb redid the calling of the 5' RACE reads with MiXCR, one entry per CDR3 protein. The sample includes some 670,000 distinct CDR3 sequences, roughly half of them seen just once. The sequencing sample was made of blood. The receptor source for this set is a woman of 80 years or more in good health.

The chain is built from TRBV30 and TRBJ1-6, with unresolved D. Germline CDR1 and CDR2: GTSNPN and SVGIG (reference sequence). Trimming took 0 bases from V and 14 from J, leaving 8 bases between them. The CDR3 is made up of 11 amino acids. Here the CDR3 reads CAWSVSKTLHF. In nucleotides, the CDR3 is TGTGCCTGGAGTGTCTCGAAGACCCTCCACTTT.

For the CDR3, the DNA is TGTGCCAGCAGCCAAGATTTTGAGGCAGCAGATACGCAGTATTTT. Residues: CASSQDFEAADTQYF. The chain carries TRBV3-1 and TRBJ2-3; D not resolved. The CDR3 length is 15 residues. Germline V CDR1 and CDR2: LGHDT, YNNKEL (reference sequence). The V end lost 0 bases, the J end lost 4 bases, and 11 bases lay between the germline ends.

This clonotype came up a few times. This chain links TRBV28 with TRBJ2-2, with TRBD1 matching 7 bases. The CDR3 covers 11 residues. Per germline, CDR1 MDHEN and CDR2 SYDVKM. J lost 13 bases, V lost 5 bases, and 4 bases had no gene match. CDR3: CASSTRQGLFF. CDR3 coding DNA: TGTGCCAGCAGTACACGACAGGGGCTGTTTTTT.

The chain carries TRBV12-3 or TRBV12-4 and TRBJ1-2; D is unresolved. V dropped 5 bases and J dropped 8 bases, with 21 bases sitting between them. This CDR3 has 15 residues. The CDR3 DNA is TGTGCCAGCAGTCCCGACCGGGAGGTGGGTTACGGCTACACCTTC. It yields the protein CASSPDREVGYGYTF.

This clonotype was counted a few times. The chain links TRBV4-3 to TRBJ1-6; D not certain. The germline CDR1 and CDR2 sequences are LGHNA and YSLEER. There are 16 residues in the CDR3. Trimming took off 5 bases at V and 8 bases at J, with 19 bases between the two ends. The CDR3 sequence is CASSSYAPNTHSPLHF. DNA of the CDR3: TGCGCCAGCAGCTCATACGCCCCAAATACCCATTCACCCCTCCACTTT.

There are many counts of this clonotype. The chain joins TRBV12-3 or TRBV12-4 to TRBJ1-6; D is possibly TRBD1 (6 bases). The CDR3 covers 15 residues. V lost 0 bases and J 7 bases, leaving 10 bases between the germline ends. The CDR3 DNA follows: TGTGCCAGCAGTTTAGCCAGACAGGCCAATTCACCCCTCCACTTT. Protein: CASSLARQANSPLHF.

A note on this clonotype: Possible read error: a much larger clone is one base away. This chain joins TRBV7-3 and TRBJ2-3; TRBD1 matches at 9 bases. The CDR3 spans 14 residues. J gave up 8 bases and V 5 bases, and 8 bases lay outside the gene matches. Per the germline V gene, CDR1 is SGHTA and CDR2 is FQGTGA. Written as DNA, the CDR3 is TGTGCCAGCAGCCCAGACACAGGGGGCGGTACGCAGTATTTT. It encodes CASSPDTGGGTQYF. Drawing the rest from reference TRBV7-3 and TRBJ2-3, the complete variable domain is GAGVSQTPSNKVTEKGKYVELRCDPISGHTALYWYRQSLGQGPEFLIYFQGTGAADDSGLPNDRFFAVRPEGSVSTLKIQRTERGDSAVYLCASSPDTGGGTQYFGPGTRLTVL.

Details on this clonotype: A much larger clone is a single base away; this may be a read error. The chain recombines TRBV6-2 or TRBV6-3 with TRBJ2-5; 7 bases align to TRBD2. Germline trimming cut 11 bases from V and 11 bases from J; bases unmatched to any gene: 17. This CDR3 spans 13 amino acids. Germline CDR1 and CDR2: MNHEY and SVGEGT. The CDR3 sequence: CAVTASGYNEQYF. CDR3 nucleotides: TGTGCCGTAACCGCTAGCGGCTACAATGAGCAGTACTTC.

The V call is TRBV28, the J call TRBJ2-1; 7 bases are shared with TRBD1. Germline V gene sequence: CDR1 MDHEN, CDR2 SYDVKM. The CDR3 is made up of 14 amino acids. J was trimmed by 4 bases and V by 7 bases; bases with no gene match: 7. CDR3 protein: CASNLDRSYNEQFF. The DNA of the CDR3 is TGTGCCAGCAACCTGGACAGGTCTTACAATGAGCAGTTCTTC. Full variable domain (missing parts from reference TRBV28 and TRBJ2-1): DVKVTQSSRYLVKRTGEKVFLECVQDMDHENMFWYRQDPGLGLRLIYFSYDVKMKEKGDIPEGYSVSREKKERFSLILESASTNQTSMYLCASNLDRSYNEQFFGPGTRLTVL.

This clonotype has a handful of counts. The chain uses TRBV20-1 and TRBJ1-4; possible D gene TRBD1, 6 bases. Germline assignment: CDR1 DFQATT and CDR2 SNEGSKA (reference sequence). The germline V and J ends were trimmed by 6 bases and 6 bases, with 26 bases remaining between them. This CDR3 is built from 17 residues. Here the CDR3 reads CSAFPLGGGGEDEKLFF. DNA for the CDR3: TGCAGTGCCTTCCCTTTAGGGGGAGGAGGCGAGGATGAAAAACTGTTTTTT.

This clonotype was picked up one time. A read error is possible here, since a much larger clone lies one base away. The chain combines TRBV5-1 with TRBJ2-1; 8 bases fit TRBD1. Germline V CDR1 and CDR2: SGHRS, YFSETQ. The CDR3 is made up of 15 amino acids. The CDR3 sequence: CASSSRQGPYTEQFF. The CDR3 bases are TGCGCCAGCAGCTCCCGACAGGGGCCTTACACTGAGCAGTTCTTC.

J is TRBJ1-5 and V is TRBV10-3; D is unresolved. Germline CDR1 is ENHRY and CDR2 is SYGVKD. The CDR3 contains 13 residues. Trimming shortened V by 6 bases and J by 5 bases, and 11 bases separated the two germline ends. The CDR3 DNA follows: TGTGCCATCAGACCGGGCCTCGATCAGCCCCAGCATTTT. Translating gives CAIRPGLDQPQHF.

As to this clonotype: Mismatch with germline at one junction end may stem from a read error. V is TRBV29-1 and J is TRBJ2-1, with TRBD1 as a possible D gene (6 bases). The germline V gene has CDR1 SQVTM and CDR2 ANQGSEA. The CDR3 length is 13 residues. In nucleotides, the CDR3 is TGCAGCGTTGGGACAGTGCGGATCGGTGAGCGGTTCTTC. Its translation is CSVGTVRIGERFF.

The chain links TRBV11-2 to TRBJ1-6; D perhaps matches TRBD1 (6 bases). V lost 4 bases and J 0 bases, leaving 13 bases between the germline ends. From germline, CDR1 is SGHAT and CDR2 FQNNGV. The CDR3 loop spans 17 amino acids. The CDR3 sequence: CASSSYTGSSYNSPLHF. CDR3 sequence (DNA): TGTGCCAGCAGCTCCTATACAGGGAGCTCCTATAATTCACCCCTCCACTTT.

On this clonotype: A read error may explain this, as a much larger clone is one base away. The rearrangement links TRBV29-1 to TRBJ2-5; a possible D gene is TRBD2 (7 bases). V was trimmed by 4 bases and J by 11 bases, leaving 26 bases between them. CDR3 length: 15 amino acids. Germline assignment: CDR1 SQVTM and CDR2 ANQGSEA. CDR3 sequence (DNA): TGCAGCGTTGTTACCCCGGGGGGCCTTTACAATGAGCAGTACTTC. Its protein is CSVVTPGGLYNEQYF.

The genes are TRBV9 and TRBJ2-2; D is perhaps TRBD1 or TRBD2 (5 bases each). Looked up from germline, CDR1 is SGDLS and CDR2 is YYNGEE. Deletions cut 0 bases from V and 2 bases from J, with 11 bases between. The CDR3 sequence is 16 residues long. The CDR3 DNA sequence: TGTGCCAGCAGCGTAGGACACGGGGCAAACACCGGGGAGCTGTTTTTT. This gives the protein CASSVGHGANTGELFF.

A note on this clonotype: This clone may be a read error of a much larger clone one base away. CDR3 sequence: CASSLGRARYNEQFF. The CDR3 bases are TGTGCCAGCAGCTTAGGACGAGCTCGCTACAATGAGCAGTTCTTC. The chain joins TRBV7-3 to TRBJ2-1; no reliable D call. CDR3 length: 15 amino acids. CDR1 and CDR2 from the germline V gene are SGHTA and FQGTGA. V lost 2 bases, J lost 3 bases, and 11 bases lay in between.

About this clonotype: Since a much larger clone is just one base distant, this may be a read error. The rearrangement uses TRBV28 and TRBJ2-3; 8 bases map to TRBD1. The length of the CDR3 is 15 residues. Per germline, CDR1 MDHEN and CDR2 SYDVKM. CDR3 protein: CASSLYRGWRDTRYF. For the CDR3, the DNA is TGTGCCAGCAGTTTATACAGGGGGTGGAGGGATACGCGGTATTTT.

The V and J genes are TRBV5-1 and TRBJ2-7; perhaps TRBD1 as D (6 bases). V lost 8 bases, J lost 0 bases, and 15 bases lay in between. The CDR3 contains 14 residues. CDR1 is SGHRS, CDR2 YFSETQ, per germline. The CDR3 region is CASKSMDSSYEQYF. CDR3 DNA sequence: TGCGCCAGTAAGTCGATGGACAGCTCCTACGAGCAGTACTTC.

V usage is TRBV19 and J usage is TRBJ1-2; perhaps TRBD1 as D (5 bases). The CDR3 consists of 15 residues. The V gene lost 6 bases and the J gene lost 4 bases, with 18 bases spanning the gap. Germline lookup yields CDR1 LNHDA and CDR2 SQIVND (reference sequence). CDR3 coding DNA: TGTGCCAGTAGAAATGGTAAGGGGCGCACCTATGGCTACACCTTC. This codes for CASRNGKGRTYGYTF.

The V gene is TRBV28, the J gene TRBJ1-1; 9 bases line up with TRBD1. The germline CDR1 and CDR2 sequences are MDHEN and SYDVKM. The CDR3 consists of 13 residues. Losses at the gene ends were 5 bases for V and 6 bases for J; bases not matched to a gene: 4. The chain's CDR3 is CASSPGTGPEAFF. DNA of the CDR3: TGTGCCAGCAGTCCCGGGACAGGGCCTGAAGCTTTCTTT.

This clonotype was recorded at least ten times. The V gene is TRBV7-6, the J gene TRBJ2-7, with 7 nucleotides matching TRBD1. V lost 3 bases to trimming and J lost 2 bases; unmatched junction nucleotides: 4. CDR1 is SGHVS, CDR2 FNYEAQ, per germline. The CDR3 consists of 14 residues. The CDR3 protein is CASSLIQGTYEQYF. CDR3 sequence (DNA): TGTGCCAGCAGCTTGATACAGGGGACCTACGAGCAGTACTTC.

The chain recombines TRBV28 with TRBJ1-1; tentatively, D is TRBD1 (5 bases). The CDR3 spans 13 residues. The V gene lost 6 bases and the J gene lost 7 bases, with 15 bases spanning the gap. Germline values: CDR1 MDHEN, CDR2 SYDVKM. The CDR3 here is CASSQGRPVEAFF. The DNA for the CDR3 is TGTGCCAGCAGCCAGGGACGCCCCGTTGAAGCTTTCTTT. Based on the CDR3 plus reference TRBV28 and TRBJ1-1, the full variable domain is DVKVTQSSRYLVKRTGEKVFLECVQDMDHENMFWYRQDPGLGLRLIYFSYDVKMKEKGDIPEGYSVSREKKERFSLILESASTNQTSMYLCASSQGRPVEAFFGQGTRLTVV.

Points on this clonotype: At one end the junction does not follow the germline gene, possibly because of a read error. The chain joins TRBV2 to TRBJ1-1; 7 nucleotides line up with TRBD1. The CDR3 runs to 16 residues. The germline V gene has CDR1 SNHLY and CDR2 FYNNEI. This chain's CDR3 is CANSEAGRTGGTEAFF. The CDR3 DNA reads TGTGCCAACAGTGAAGCGGGGAGGACAGGCGGCACTGAAGCTTTCTTT. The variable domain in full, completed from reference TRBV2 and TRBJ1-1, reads EPEVTQTPSHQVTQMGQEVILRCVPISNHLYFYWYRQILGQKVEFLVSFYNNEISEKSEIFDDQFSVERPDGSNFTLKIRSTKLEDSAMYFCANSEAGRTGGTEAFFGQGTRLTVV.